A selection of T cell receptor beta chains follows, all from one sample in a study of T cell responses to AZD1222 COVID-19 vaccine. Libraries were prepared by immunoSEQ multiplex PCR; TCRdb keeps only in-frame clonotypes and omits some of them. The repertoire holds 150,000 to 200,000 clones, with around 87% as singletons. The sequences come from peripheral blood, collected on day 0 of MenACWY control vaccination. The receptors derive from an adult in good health. The CDR3 runs from the conserved cysteine through the conserved F or W. A D gene is named only where the DNA matches it firmly. Clone size is stated in some rows and not others, as once, few, many or a class when expanded.

NA,NA,TRBV5-5,TRBJ2-6,CASSQNPANSGANVLTF,TGTGCCAGCAGCCAAAACCCAGCGAACTCTGGGGCCAACGTCCTGACTTTC
NA,NA,TRBV12-5,TRBJ1-1,CASGLVPRETEAFF,TGTGCTAGTGGTTTGGTACCACGCGAGACTGAAGCTTTCTTT
NA,NA,TRBV5-1,TRBJ2-7,CASSRGDSYEQYF,TGCGCCAGCTCCCGGGGAGACTCCTACGAGCAGTACTTC
TRBD1,NA,TRBV19,TRBJ2-1,CASSVGGGPPEQFF,TGTGCCAGTAGTGTAGGGGGCGGGCCTCCCGAGCAGTTCTTC
TRBD2,once,TRBV5-4,TRBJ2-1,CASRIAGVTYNEQFF,TGTGCCAGCAGAATAGCGGGGGTGACCTACAATGAGCAGTTCTTC
NA,NA,TRBV30,TRBJ1-3,CAWSVLGGRSGNTIYF,TGTGCCTGGAGTGTACTTGGCGGTCGGTCAGGAAACACCATATATTTT
NA,once,TRBV5-6,TRBJ2-7,CASSYWGIQNEQYF,TGTGCCAGCAGCTATTGGGGGATTCAGAACGAGCAGTACTTC
NA,NA,TRBV9,TRBJ1-1,CASSNTVNTEAFF,TGTGCCAGCAGCAACACAGTGAACACTGAAGCTTTCTTT
NA,once,TRBV3-1/TRBV3-2,TRBJ2-1,CASSQGRVNEQFF,TGTGCCAGCAGCCAAGGCAGGGTGAATGAGCAGTTCTTC
TRBD2,NA,TRBV2,TRBJ2-1,CASVGLAGYNEQFF,TGTGCCAGCGTCGGACTAGCGGGTTACAATGAGCAGTTCTTC
TRBD1,once,TRBV28,TRBJ2-7,CASSATGTGIYEQYF,TGTGCCAGCAGTGCTACCGGGACAGGTATCTACGAGCAGTACTTC
NA,few,TRBV5-8,TRBJ1-5,CASTPYRDQPQHF,TGTGCCAGCACCCCTTACAGGGATCAGCCCCAGCATTTT
NA,NA,TRBV27,TRBJ2-1,CASSLSFGSEQFF,TGTGCCAGCAGTTTATCGTTCGGGAGTGAGCAGTTCTTC
TRBD2,NA,TRBV28,TRBJ2-7,CASTSGAGTSLYF,TGTGCCAGCACCTCTGGCGCCGGGACTAGTCTGTACTTC
NA,NA,TRBV5-1,TRBJ2-5,CASSLREETQYF,TGCGCCAGCAGCTTGCGGGAAGAGACCCAGTACTTC
NA,NA,TRBV28,TRBJ1-2,CASSLGHWGGGYGYTF,TGTGCCAGCAGTTTAGGCCATTGGGGAGGGGGGTATGGCTACACCTTC
NA,NA,TRBV12-3/TRBV12-4,TRBJ2-1,CASSLAGNEQFF,TGTGCCAGCAGTTTAGCCGGCAATGAGCAGTTCTTC
NA,NA,TRBV6-1,TRBJ2-7,CASSEEFGIYYEQYF,TGTGCCAGCAGTGAAGAGTTCGGGATTTACTACGAGCAGTACTTC
NA,NA,TRBV28,TRBJ1-4,CASSLPPLSEKLFF,TGTGCCAGCAGTCTGCCGCCCCTGAGTGAAAAACTGTTTTTT
NA,NA,TRBV5-6,TRBJ2-7,CASSLGGTAYYEQYF,TGTGCCAGCAGCTTGGGCGGGACAGCCTATTACGAGCAGTACTTC
NA,NA,TRBV5-6,TRBJ1-5,CASSLEGGDQPQHF,TGTGCCAGCAGCTTGGAGGGAGGAGATCAGCCCCAGCATTTT
NA,NA,TRBV18,TRBJ2-7,CASSPRGAYEQYF,TGTGCCAGCTCACCACGTGGTGCCTACGAGCAGTACTTC
NA,NA,TRBV7-2,TRBJ2-5,CASSLGVQETQYF,TGTGCCAGCAGCCTAGGGGTCCAAGAGACCCAGTACTTC
NA,NA,TRBV5-5,TRBJ1-6,CASSLEQMSRSPLHF,TGTGCCAGCAGCTTGGAGCAGATGTCTCGGTCACCCCTCCACTTT